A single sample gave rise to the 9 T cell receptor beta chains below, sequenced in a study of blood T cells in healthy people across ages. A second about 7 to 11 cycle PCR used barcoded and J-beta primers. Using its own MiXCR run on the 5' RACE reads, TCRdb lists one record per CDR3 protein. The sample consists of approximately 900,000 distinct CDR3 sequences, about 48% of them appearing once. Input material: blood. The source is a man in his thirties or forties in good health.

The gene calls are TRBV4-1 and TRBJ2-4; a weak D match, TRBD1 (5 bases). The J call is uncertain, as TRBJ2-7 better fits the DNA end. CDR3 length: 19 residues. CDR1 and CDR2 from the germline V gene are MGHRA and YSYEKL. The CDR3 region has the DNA TGCGCCAGCAGCCAAGAAATATCACTCGGTAGGGGCAGGGTCTACGAGCAGTACTTC. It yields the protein CASSQEISLGRGRVYEQYF.

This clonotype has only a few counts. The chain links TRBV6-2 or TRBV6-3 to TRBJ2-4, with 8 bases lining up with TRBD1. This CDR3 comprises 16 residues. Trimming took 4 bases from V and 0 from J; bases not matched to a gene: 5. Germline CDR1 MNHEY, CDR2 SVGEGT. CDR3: CASSLDRVAAKNIQYF. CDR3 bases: TGTGCCAGCAGTTTGGACAGGGTCGCAGCCAAAAACATTCAGTACTTC.

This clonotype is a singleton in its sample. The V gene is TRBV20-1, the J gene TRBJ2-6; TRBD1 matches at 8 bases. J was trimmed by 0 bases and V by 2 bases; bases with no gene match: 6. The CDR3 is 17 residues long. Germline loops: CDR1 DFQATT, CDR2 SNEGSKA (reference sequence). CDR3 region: CSARPGTGDSGANVLTF. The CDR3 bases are TGCAGTGCTAGACCAGGGACAGGAGACTCTGGGGCCAACGTCCTGACTTTC.

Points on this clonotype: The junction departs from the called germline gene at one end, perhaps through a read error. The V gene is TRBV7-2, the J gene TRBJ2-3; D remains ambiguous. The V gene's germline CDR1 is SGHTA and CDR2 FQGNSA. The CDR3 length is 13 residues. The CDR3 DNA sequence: TGTGCCAGCGCCCCGCAAGACACAGATACGCGGTATTTT. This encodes CASAPQDTDTRYF.

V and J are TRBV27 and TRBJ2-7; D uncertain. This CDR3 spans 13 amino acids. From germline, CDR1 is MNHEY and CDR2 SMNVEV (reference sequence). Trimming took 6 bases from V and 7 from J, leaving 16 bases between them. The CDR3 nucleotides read TGTGCCAGCAGCTGGCAAGGTCTCGGGGAGCAGTACTTC. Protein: CASSWQGLGEQYF.

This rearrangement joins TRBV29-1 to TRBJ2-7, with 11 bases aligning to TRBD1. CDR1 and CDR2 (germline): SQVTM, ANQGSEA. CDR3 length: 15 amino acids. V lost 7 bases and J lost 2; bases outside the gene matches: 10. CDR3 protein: CSASQGTGGPYEQYF. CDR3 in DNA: TGCAGCGCCTCGCAAGGGACAGGGGGTCCCTACGAGCAGTACTTC.

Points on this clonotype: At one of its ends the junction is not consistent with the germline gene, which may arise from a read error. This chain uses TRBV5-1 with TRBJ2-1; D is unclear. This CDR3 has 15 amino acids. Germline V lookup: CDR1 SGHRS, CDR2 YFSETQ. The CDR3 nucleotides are TGCGCCAACAGCCACCCGGTGAGCTCCTACAATGAGCAGTTCTTC. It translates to CANSHPVSSYNEQFF.

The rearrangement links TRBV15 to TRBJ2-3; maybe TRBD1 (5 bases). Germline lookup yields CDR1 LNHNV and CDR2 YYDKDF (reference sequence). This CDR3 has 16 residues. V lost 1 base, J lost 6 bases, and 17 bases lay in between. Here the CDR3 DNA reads TGTGCCACCAGCAGAGGCAGGGCCGCCCTCACGGATACGCAGTATTTT. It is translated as CATSRGRAALTDTQYF. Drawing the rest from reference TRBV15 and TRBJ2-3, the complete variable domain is DAMVIQNPRYQVTQFGKPVTLSCSQTLNHNVMYWYQQKSSQAPKLLFHYYDKDFNNEADTPDNFQSRRPNTSFCFLDIRSPGLGDTAMYLCATSRGRAALTDTQYFGPGTRLTVL.

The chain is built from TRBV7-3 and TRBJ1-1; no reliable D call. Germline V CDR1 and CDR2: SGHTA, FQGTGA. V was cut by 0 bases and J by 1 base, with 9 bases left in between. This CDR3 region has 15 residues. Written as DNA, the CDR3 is TGTGCCAGCAGCTTAACGGTGAGGGAGAACACTGAAGCTTTCTTT. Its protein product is CASSLTVRENTEAFF.